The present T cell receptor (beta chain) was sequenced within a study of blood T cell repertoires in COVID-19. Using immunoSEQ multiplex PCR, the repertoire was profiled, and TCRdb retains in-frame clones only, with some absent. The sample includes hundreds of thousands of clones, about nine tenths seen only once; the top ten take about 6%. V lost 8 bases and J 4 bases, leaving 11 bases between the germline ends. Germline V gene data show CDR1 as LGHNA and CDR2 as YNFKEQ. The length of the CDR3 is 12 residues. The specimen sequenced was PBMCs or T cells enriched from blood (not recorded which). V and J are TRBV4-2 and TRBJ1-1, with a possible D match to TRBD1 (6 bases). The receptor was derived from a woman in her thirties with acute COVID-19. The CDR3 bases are TGTGCCAGCGGGCCAGGGGCCACTGAAGCTTTCTTT. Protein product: CASGPGATEAFF.